This T cell receptor (beta chain) originates from a study of blood T cell repertoires in COVID-19. Overall study context: The United States, Italy and Spain supplied acute and convalescent COVID-19 samples. Sources were T cells, B-cell-depleted T cells, or PBMCs; the material itself was cDNA or gDNA.

V was pared by 3 bases and J by 0 bases, with 8 bases of the junction left unmatched. CDR3 length: 17 amino acids. From germline, CDR1 is KGHSH and CDR2 LQKENI. Method: immunoSEQ multiplex PCR; TCRdb's copy keeps in-frame clones and lacks some. Here the sample spans fewer than 250,000 clones, approximately 88% being singletons. Material for sequencing was PBMCs or T cells enriched from blood (not recorded which). The rearrangement joins TRBV18 to TRBJ1-1, with TRBD1 matching 9 bases. The source is a woman under 40 who had recovered from COVID-19. The CDR3, as DNA: TGTGCCAGCTCACCCCAGGGACAGGGCTTAGTGAACACTGAAGCTTTCTTT. This translates into CASSPQGQGLVNTEAFF.